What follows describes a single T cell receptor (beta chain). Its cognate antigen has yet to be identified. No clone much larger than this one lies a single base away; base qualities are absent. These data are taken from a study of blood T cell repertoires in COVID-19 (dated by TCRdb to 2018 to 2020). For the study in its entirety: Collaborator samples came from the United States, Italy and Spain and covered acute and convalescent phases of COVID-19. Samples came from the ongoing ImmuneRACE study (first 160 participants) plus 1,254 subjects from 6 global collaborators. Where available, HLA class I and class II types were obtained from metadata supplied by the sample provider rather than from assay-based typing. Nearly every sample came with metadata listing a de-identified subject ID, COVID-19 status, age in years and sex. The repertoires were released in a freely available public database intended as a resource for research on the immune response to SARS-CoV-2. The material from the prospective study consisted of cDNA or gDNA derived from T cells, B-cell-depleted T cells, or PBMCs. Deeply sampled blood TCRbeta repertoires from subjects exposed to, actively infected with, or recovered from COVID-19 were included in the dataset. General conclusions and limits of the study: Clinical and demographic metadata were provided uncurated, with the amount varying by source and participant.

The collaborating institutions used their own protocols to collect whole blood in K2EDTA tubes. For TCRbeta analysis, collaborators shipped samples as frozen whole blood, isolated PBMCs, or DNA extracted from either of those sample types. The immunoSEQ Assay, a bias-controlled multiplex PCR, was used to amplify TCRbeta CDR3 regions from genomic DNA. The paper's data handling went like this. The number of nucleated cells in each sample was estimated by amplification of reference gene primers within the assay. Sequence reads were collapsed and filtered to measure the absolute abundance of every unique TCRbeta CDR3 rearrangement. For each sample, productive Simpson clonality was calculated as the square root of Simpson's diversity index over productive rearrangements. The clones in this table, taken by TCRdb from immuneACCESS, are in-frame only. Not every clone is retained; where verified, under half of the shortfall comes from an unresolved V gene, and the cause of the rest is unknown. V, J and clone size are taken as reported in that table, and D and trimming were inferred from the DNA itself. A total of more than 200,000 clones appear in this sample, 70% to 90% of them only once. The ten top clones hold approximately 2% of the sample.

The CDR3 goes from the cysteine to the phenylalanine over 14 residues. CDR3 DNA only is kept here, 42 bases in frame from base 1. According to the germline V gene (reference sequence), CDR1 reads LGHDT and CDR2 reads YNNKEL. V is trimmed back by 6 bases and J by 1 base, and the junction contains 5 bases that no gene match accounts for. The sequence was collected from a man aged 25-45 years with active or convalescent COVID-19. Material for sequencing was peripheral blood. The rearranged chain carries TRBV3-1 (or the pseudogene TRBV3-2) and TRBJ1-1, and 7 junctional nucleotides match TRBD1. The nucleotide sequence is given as TGTGCCAGCAGATCCACAGGGGCGAACACTGAAGCTTTCTTT. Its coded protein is CASRSTGANTEAFF.